Listed below are T cell receptor beta chains from one sample, sequenced in a study of cytomegalovirus exposure and HLA in healthy donors. The data were produced by immunoSEQ multiplex PCR, yet TCRdb's version contains in-frame clones alone and is incomplete. The sample has about 140,000 clones, approximately 86% seen once. Sample: PBMCs. The receptors derive from a woman between 40 and 50 years old in good health and CMV-seronegative. The CDR3 runs from the conserved cysteine through the conserved F or W. D genes are given only for firm matches. Size is stated for part of the rows, as once, few or many counts, or as a class when the clone is expanded.

size,J,D,V,DNA,CDR3
NA,TRBJ2-1,TRBD2,TRBV29-1,TGCAGCGTTGCTAGCGGGAGTTCCTACAATGAGCAGTTCTTC,CSVASGSSYNEQFF
NA,TRBJ1-1,TRBD1,TRBV7-9,TGTTCCAGCAGCCATTTCTTGGACAGGAGCGGAGGAGAAGCTTTCTTT,CSSSHFLDRSGGEAFF
once,TRBJ1-1,NA,TRBV7-2,TGTGCCAGCAGCCGCGAAAGGGGAAAAGCTTTCTTT,CASSRERGKAFF
NA,TRBJ2-3,NA,TRBV27,TGTGCCAGCAGTCCCCGACTGGTCACAGATACGCAGTATTTT,CASSPRLVTDTQYF
NA,TRBJ2-7,NA,TRBV2,TGTGCCAGCAGTGAAACAACGCCCTACGAGCAGTACTTC,CASSETTPYEQYF
once,TRBJ2-7,TRBD2,TRBV11-2,TGTGCCAGCAGCTTAGACCTAGCGGAGGAGAAGCAGTACTTC,CASSLDLAEEKQYF
NA,TRBJ2-7,NA,TRBV15,TGTGCCACCAGCCCCGTCAGGGGCAGGACCTCCTACGAGCAGTACTTC,CATSPVRGRTSYEQYF
NA,TRBJ2-7,TRBD2,TRBV7-2,TGTGCCAGCAGCTCCTTCCGATCTGGCGGGGGCGAGCAGTACTTC,CASSSFRSGGGEQYF
NA,TRBJ2-7,NA,TRBV14,TGTGCCAGCAGCCCCCGTGGTATCTCCTACGAGCAGTACTTC,CASSPRGISYEQYF
NA,TRBJ1-1,TRBD1,TRBV6-1,TGTGCCAGCAGAAGGGACAGGATGAACACTGAAGCTTTCTTT,CASRRDRMNTEAFF
NA,TRBJ2-1,TRBD2,TRBV27,TGTGCCAGCAGTATCATAGCGGGGGACTCCTACAATGAGCAGTTCTTC,CASSIIAGDSYNEQFF
NA,TRBJ2-5,NA,TRBV2,TGTGCCAGCAGTGCCGGGGGGACCCAGTACTTC,CASSAGGTQYF
once,TRBJ2-7,NA,TRBV19,TGTGCCAGTAGTACGGGGTCGGATCGGCACTACGAGCAGTACTTC,CASSTGSDRHYEQYF
NA,TRBJ2-7,NA,TRBV13,TGTGCCAGCAGCTTAAGGCCCTCGTTGCGGGTGAGCTCCTACGAGCAGTACTTC,CASSLRPSLRVSSYEQYF
NA,TRBJ2-7,NA,TRBV28,TGTGCCAGCAGTTTACCCCCCGGGACACAATACCCCTACGAGCAGTACTTC,CASSLPPGTQYPYEQYF
NA,TRBJ1-1,NA,TRBV6-5,TGTGCCAGCAGTTACCTACGGAGGACTGAAGCTTTCTTT,CASSYLRRTEAFF
NA,TRBJ2-5,NA,TRBV6-1,TGTGCCAGCAGTGCGGCAACAGGGGGCGGGGGGCAAGAGACCCAGTACTTC,CASSAATGGGGQETQYF
once,TRBJ1-4,NA,TRBV28,TGTGCCAGCAGTCCGACAGTGAATGAAAAACTGTTTTTT,CASSPTVNEKLFF
NA,TRBJ2-3,TRBD1,TRBV10-3,TGTGCCATCAGAGGGACAGGGTCGTGGGATACGCAGTATTTT,CAIRGTGSWDTQYF
NA,TRBJ2-7,TRBD2,TRBV30,TGTGCCTGGAGTGGGACTAGCGGTCCTTTCTCCTACGAGCAGTACTTC,CAWSGTSGPFSYEQYF
NA,TRBJ2-7,TRBD2,TRBV6-1,TGTGCCACCGGACTAGCGGGTTCCTACGAGCAGTACTTC,CATGLAGSYEQYF
NA,TRBJ2-7,NA,TRBV9,TGTGCCAGCAGCGTAGAGTCGACAGGTCCTCTGTCCTACGAGCAGTACTTC,CASSVESTGPLSYEQYF
NA,TRBJ2-7,NA,TRBV25-1,TGTGCCAGCAGTGAATCCGGGGGAGTGAACGAGCAGTACTTC,CASSESGGVNEQYF
NA,TRBJ2-7,TRBD2,TRBV13,TGTGCCAGCAGCTTAAGGCTAGCGGGGACCTACGAGCAGTACTTC,CASSLRLAGTYEQYF
NA,TRBJ1-2,NA,TRBV6-5,TGTGCCAGCACCCCGTCCGGTTTCTATGGCTACACCTTC,CASTPSGFYGYTF
NA,TRBJ1-1,NA,TRBV5-6,TGTGCCAGCAGCCTTGACACTGAAGCTTTCTTT,CASSLDTEAFF
NA,TRBJ2-1,TRBD2,TRBV13,TGTGCCAGCAGCGCCGGACTAGCGGGTGAGCAGTTCTTC,CASSAGLAGEQFF
NA,TRBJ2-7,NA,TRBV6-5,TGTGCCAGCAGTTACGATGAGGGAAGCTCCTACGAGCAGTACTTC,CASSYDEGSSYEQYF
NA,TRBJ1-1,NA,TRBV7-6,TGTGCCAGCAGCTTAAGGGGCAATGCGAACACTGAAGCTTTCTTT,CASSLRGNANTEAFF
NA,TRBJ1-6,TRBD1,TRBV6-5,TGTGCCAGTAAAATGACAGGGGGCATAGATTCACCCCTCCACTTT,CASKMTGGIDSPLHF
NA,TRBJ1-2,TRBD1,TRBV27,TGTGCCAGCAGTTTGGTCCCCAAGGACAGGGCTCGGGGCTACACCTTC,CASSLVPKDRARGYTF
NA,TRBJ1-1,TRBD1,TRBV7-9,TGTGCCAGCAGCTTGGCCCGGGACAGGGGAGTGAGAGGGACTGAAGCTTTCTTT,CASSLARDRGVRGTEAFF
NA,TRBJ2-7,TRBD2,TRBV11-3,TGTCCACAGCATCGGGGGGGTTACGAGCAGTACTTC,CPQHRGGYEQYF
NA,TRBJ2-3,NA,TRBV7-9,TGTGCCAGCAGCTTAGCAACCCTCGGTACAGATACGCAGTATTTT,CASSLATLGTDTQYF
NA,TRBJ1-4,NA,TRBV6-5,TGTGCCAGCAGTTACTCTGGGGGAGGGGTTGAAAAACTGTTTTTT,CASSYSGGGVEKLFF
NA,TRBJ2-5,NA,TRBV6-5,TGTGCCAGCAGTGCCGCCGGGGGACGAGAGACCCAGTACTTC,CASSAAGGRETQYF
NA,TRBJ2-1,NA,TRBV7-6,TGTGCCAGCAGCTTAGTACTTACCGGAGATGAGCAGTTCTTC,CASSLVLTGDEQFF
NA,TRBJ1-2,NA,TRBV5-1,TGCGCCAGCAGCTTGAGCAGCGCGCACCCCTATGGCTACACCTTC,CASSLSSAHPYGYTF
NA,TRBJ1-2,TRBD1,TRBV28,TGTGCCAGCAGACCTTGGACAGGGGAAGCATCTTCTATGGGCTACACCTTC,CASRPWTGEASSMGYTF
NA,TRBJ2-7,TRBD2,TRBV5-4,TGTGCCAGCATGGGGACTAGCGGGAGCTACGAGCAGCACTTC,CASMGTSGSYEQHF
NA,TRBJ2-5,TRBD2,TRBV5-6,TGTGCCAGCAGCCAGCGGGACGTCCAAGAGACCCAGTACTTC,CASSQRDVQETQYF
few,TRBJ2-7,NA,TRBV5-8,TGTGCCAGCAGTCTATCAGGGGTTTACGAGCAGTACTTC,CASSLSGVYEQYF
NA,TRBJ2-1,TRBD2,TRBV9,TGTGCCAGCAGCGTAGCCACACAAACCCCTCTAACTAGCGGGAGATCCTACAATGAGCAGTTCTTC,CASSVATQTPLTSGRSYNEQFF
NA,TRBJ2-7,NA,TRBV7-9,TGTGCCAGCAGCCTGACAGCTCACGAGCAGTACTTC,CASSLTAHEQYF
few,TRBJ1-1,TRBD1,TRBV5-6,TGTGCCAGCAGCTTGTGGGGTGAGGGACAGGGACGGCTTAAAGCTTTCTTT,CASSLWGEGQGRLKAFF
NA,TRBJ2-1,TRBD2,TRBV10-3,TGTGCCATCAGCGGCAATCTAGCGGGAGTCTCAAATGAGCAGTTCTTC,CAISGNLAGVSNEQFF
NA,TRBJ2-1,NA,TRBV5-1,TGCGCCAGCAGCTTCAAACTGGGCCTCTCCTACAATGAGCAGTTCTTC,CASSFKLGLSYNEQFF
once,TRBJ2-5,NA,TRBV5-1,TGCGCCAGCAGCTCATCCGAGACAAGGGGCAAGTACCAAGAGACCCAGTACTTC,CASSSSETRGKYQETQYF
NA,TRBJ1-2,TRBD1,TRBV7-9,TGTTCCAGCAGCTTAGACACAGGGGAAAGAAACTATGGCTACACCTTC,CSSSLDTGERNYGYTF
NA,TRBJ2-1,NA,TRBV11-2,TGTGCCAGCAGCTTAGTGGCCAATGAGCAGTTCTTC,CASSLVANEQFF
NA,TRBJ2-5,NA,TRBV30,TGTGCCTGGAGTTCCCCCCTCGTGGAGCAGTACTTC,CAWSSPLVEQYF
NA,TRBJ2-2,TRBD1,TRBV2,TGTGCCAGCAAGACCGGGACAGGGCAAACCGGGGAGCTGTTTTTT,CASKTGTGQTGELFF
NA,TRBJ2-5,TRBD2,TRBV29-1,TGCAGCGTCGGGACTAGCGGGCAAGAGACCCAGTACTTC,CSVGTSGQETQYF
NA,TRBJ2-3,TRBD1,TRBV27,TGTGCCAGCAGTTCAACGACAGGGGGGGGCACAGATACGCAGTATTTT,CASSSTTGGGTDTQYF
NA,TRBJ2-7,TRBD2,TRBV6-5,TGTGCCAGCAGTTACTCGATAGCGGGAGCAGTTTACGAGCAGTACTTC,CASSYSIAGAVYEQYF
NA,TRBJ1-1,TRBD1,TRBV6-5,TGTGCCAGCAGCTACAGGGGGATGAACACTGAAGCTTTCTTT,CASSYRGMNTEAFF
NA,TRBJ2-5,TRBD2,TRBV11-3,TGTGCCAGCGCCCTCCTTGGACTAGCGGGAGGAGAGACCCAGTACTTC,CASALLGLAGGETQYF